This is a list of T cell receptor beta chains from one sample in a study of T-cell memory formation after mild COVID-19. Each CDR3 protein is one row after TCRdb ran MiXCR on the 5' RACE reads. Found here are 300,000 to 350,000 distinct CDR3 sequences, approximately 12% of them singletons; the top ten hold about a fifth. Sequencing used PBMCs or a T cell subset sorted from them (not recorded which). The receptors here all came from a man younger than 35 who had mild COVID-19 (a few samples of this study predate the infection). Cell type and time point are not known. The CDR3 runs from the conserved cysteine through the conserved F or W. A D gene is named only where the DNA matches it firmly. Some rows mark clone size as missing; the rest say once, few, many or name a class of expanded clone.

TRBD1,TRBV7-9,few,TRBJ1-6,TGTGCCAGCAGCCTCCAGGGGGAGGCACCCCTCCACTTT,CASSLQGEAPLHF
TRBD1,TRBV10-3,.,TRBJ2-6,TGTGCCATCAGGGCCGGGACAGGGACCTCTGGGGCCAACGTCCTGACTTTC,CAIRAGTGTSGANVLTF
.,TRBV7-8,few,TRBJ1-2,TGTGCCAGCAGCTTATGGGGCGAGGATGGCTACACCTTC,CASSLWGEDGYTF
.,TRBV7-9,many,TRBJ1-2,TGTGCCAGCAGCTCCCGATATGGCTACACCTTC,CASSSRYGYTF
TRBD2,TRBV27,.,TRBJ2-2,TGTGCCAGCAGTGCGCAGCGGGGGAACCCGTACGGGGAGCTGTTTTTT,CASSAQRGNPYGELFF
TRBD1,TRBV6-2/TRBV6-3,few,TRBJ2-3,TGTGCCAGCAGTCCTGGACAGGCGTGGTTAGATACGCAGTATTTT,CASSPGQAWLDTQYF
TRBD1,TRBV23-1,.,TRBJ2-2,TGCGCCAGCAGTCCGAGGACAGGGTGGAACACCGGGGAGCTGTTTTTT,CASSPRTGWNTGELFF
.,TRBV7-9,.,TRBJ2-1,TGTGCCAGCAGCTTAGCGGTGTTGGGGAGGAGAAGCTCCTACAATGAGCAGTTCTTC,CASSLAVLGRRSSYNEQFF
TRBD2,TRBV7-2,many,TRBJ2-1,TGTGCCAGCAGTCGACTGGGCGGGGGACTTGAGCAGTTCTTC,CASSRLGGGLEQFF
.,TRBV15,few,TRBJ2-5,TGTGCCACCAGCAGGCCCGCAGGGATGGGGCTAGAGACCCAGTACTTC,CATSRPAGMGLETQYF
TRBD1,TRBV12-3/TRBV12-4,many,TRBJ2-7,TGTGCCAGCAACATACAGGGGTCCTACGAGCAGTACTTC,CASNIQGSYEQYF
.,TRBV4-3,.,TRBJ1-5,TGCGCCAGCAGCCATTCACAGGGAGACCAGCCCCAGCATTTT,CASSHSQGDQPQHF
.,TRBV18,few,TRBJ1-4,TGTGCCAGCTCACTATACGTCACAGGGACTAATGAAAAACTGTTTTTT,CASSLYVTGTNEKLFF
.,TRBV12-3/TRBV12-4,many,TRBJ1-2,TGTGCCAGCAGTCTGCAGGGAGGCTACACCTTC,CASSLQGGYTF
TRBD2,TRBV12-3/TRBV12-4,.,TRBJ2-3,TGTGCCAGCAGTCACGGGGGGACTAGCGGGGCGACAGATACGCAGTATTTT,CASSHGGTSGATDTQYF
.,TRBV2,many,TRBJ2-7,TGTGCCAGCAGTGAGAACGCCTACGAGCAGTACTTC,CASSENAYEQYF
.,TRBV27,.,TRBJ2-5,TGTGCCAGCAGTTTTGCGAAGGGGGGTAAGACCCAGTACTTC,CASSFAKGGKTQYF
TRBD1,TRBV18,few,TRBJ2-6,TGTGCCAGCTCATCGCAGGGGGCGGCTGGGGCCAACGTCCTGACTTTC,CASSSQGAAGANVLTF
.,TRBV5-1,.,TRBJ1-2,TGCGCCAGCAGCTTTAACACAAGATACTATGGCTACACCTTC,CASSFNTRYYGYTF
TRBD1,TRBV14,many,TRBJ2-5,TGTGCCAGCAGCCCTGGGTTGTCGGGACAGGGGCCCGATGAGACCCAGTACTTC,CASSPGLSGQGPDETQYF
TRBD1,TRBV11-2,once,TRBJ2-6,TGTGCCAGCAGCCCCGGGACAGGGGCGTCTGGGGCCAACGTCCTGACTTTC,CASSPGTGASGANVLTF
.,TRBV4-2,few,TRBJ2-1,TGTGCCAGCAGCCAAGACGGGGGCCCAGGGGTCGAGCAGTTCTTC,CASSQDGGPGVEQFF
.,TRBV15,many,TRBJ1-2,TGTGCCACCAGCACGCTTAACTATGGCTACACCTTC,CATSTLNYGYTF
.,TRBV7-3,few,TRBJ2-7,TGTGCCAGCAGCCCCGGGGCTTCCTCCTACGAGCAGTACTTC,CASSPGASSYEQYF
.,TRBV7-6,many,TRBJ2-1,TGTGCCAGCAGCTTACCCCCCTTCGGGGGGCCTTACAATGAGCAGTTCTTC,CASSLPPFGGPYNEQFF
.,TRBV6-5,.,TRBJ1-4,TGTGCCAGCAGTTACTCACCACAGGGCGTCTCAACTGTAGGTGAAAAACTGTTTTTT,CASSYSPQGVSTVGEKLFF
.,TRBV7-2,.,TRBJ2-2,TGTGCCAGCAGCTCAGCGTTCGGTGCCAGGGAGCTGTTTTTT,CASSSAFGARELFF
.,TRBV12-3/TRBV12-4,.,TRBJ2-1,TGTGCCAGCGTCTTTTACAATGAGCAGTTCTTC,CASVFYNEQFF
.,TRBV5-5,.,TRBJ2-5,TGTGCCAGCAGCTTGGACCACAGGCCCCCGCATGAGACCCAGTACTTC,CASSLDHRPPHETQYF
.,TRBV20-1,many,TRBJ1-5,TGCAGTGCTACCCCTAGCAATCAGCCCCAGCATTTT,CSATPSNQPQHF
.,TRBV7-9,.,TRBJ1-1,TGTGCCAGCAGCCCCATAGACATCTTGAACACTGAAGCTTTCTTT,CASSPIDILNTEAFF
.,TRBV6-2/TRBV6-3,.,TRBJ1-1,TGTGCCAGCAGTTACTCGAGCGTCCCGGCGGCTTTCTTT,CASSYSSVPAAFF
TRBD1,TRBV7-2,.,TRBJ1-1,TGTGCCAGCAGCTTATACGGGCAGGGGGCAACTGAAGCTTTCTTT,CASSLYGQGATEAFF
.,TRBV7-9,.,TRBJ1-1,TGTGCCAGCAGCTTTATGGGTTCCAACACTGAAGCTTTCTTT,CASSFMGSNTEAFF
.,TRBV3-1,.,TRBJ2-7,TGTGCCAGCAGCCAAGATCAGGGGGTCGGACTATACGAGCAGTACTTC,CASSQDQGVGLYEQYF
.,TRBV9,.,TRBJ2-7,TGTGCCAGCAGCGTAGAGCCCCAGCCCTATGCCTACGAGCAGTACTTC,CASSVEPQPYAYEQYF
.,TRBV11-2,.,TRBJ2-7,TGTGCCAGCAGCCGAGGACGGGGAACCTACGAGCAGTACTTC,CASSRGRGTYEQYF
TRBD1,TRBV6-5,.,TRBJ2-2,TGTGCCAGCAGCCCACGGACAGGAAGAACCGGGGAGCTGTTTTTT,CASSPRTGRTGELFF
.,TRBV2,.,TRBJ1-5,TGTGCCAGCAGTGGGTCTCTGGAGTATCAGCCCCAGCATTTT,CASSGSLEYQPQHF
.,TRBV6-5,.,TRBJ1-4,TGTGCCAGCAGTTTTACTCCCGGGACGGCTAATGAAAAACTGTTTTTT,CASSFTPGTANEKLFF
.,TRBV5-1,many,TRBJ2-7,TGCGCCAGCAGCTTGGCCCCACAGACCTACGAGCAGTACTTC,CASSLAPQTYEQYF
.,TRBV5-1,many,TRBJ2-5,TGTGCCAGCAGCTTATTGGAGACCCAGTACTTC,CASSLLETQYF